This TCR beta chain appears in the sequencing data of a study of cytomegalovirus exposure and HLA in healthy donors. General study findings and limits: Among the sequence variants, a highly shared cluster was likely an artifact of sequencing. There were under 200 TCR beta chains listed as cytomegalovirus-associated.

Details on this clone: What it binds is unknown. Additional DNA sequences in this sample encode the identical CDR3.

PCR amplification relied on 60 Vbeta primers (plus 13 Jbeta primers). Profiled with immunoSEQ multiplex PCR; TCRdb holds only in-frame clones, not every one. Among more than 95,000 clones, around 67% were seen once, and the ten largest hold less than 3.5%. The CDR3 has 12 amino acids. Trimming pared 3 bases from V and 4 bases from J, leaving 7 bases between. The germline gives CDR1 MNHNS, CDR2 SASEGT. This clonotype originated in a woman between 50 and 59 years old in good health and CMV-seronegative. Material for sequencing was PBMCs. This chain uses TRBV6-1 with TRBJ2-7; no reliable D call. The DNA for the CDR3 is TGTGCCAGCAGTGATCGGGTTTACGAGCAGTACTTC. It encodes CASSDRVYEQYF.